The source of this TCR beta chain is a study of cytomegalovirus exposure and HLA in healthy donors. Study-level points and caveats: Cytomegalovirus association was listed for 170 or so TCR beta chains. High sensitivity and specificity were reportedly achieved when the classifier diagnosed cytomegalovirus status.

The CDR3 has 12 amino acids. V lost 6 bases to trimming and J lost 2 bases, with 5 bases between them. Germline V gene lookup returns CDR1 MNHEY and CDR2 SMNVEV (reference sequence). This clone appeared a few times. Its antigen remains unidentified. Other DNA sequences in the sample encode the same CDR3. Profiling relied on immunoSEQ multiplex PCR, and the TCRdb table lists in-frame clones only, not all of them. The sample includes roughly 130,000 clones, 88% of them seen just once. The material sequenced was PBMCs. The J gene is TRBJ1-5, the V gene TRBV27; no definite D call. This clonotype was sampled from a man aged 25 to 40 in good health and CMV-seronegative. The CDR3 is CASRQGNQPQHF. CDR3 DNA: TGTGCCAGCAGGCAGGGCAATCAGCCCCAGCATTTT.